The clone carrying this T cell receptor (beta chain) was observed at least ten times. Its antigen is not known. The CDR3 has 14 residues. Germline V CDR1 and CDR2: SNHLY, FYNNEI. V lost 7 bases and J 0 bases, leaving 12 bases between the germline ends. RNA transcripts were the template for amplifying TCR beta CDR3 regions. During a first-round RT-PCR of the TCR CDR3, the HTBI primer set was used. TCRdb itself ran the multiplex PCR reads through MiXCR, one entry per CDR3 protein. The table shows under 400,000 distinct CDR3 sequences, with 16% occurring only once. This record comes from a study of T cells in Graves' hyperthyroidism and ophthalmopathy. As for the study in general: Sampling of peripheral blood happened at initial diagnosis, prior to any treatment.

Study observations and caveats: A model using 13 V-J features told ophthalmopathy apart from stable hyperthyroidism.

The chain combines TRBV2 with TRBJ1-1; D not certain. The clonotype was recovered from a man aged 25 to 45 with Graves' hyperthyroidism. Sequencing was done on a sample of blood. This chain's CDR3 is CASTRGRMNTEAFF. The DNA for the CDR3 is TGTGCCAGCACCAGAGGACGTATGAACACTGAAGCTTTCTTT.